Listed here are 9 T cell receptor beta chains from one sample, sequenced in a study of blood T cell repertoires in COVID-19. The assay was immunoSEQ multiplex PCR, and TCRdb's table has in-frame clones only and misses some. The sample carries a few hundred thousand clones, about 89% recorded once. The sample was PBMCs or T cells enriched from blood (not recorded which). These receptors all stem from a man aged 35-49 years who had recovered from COVID-19.

V gene TRBV5-8 combines with J gene TRBJ2-7, with 7 bases aligning to TRBD1. This CDR3 spans 17 amino acids. The germline gives CDR1 SGHTS, CDR2 YDEGEE. Unmatched junction bases numbered 13, after V lost 2 bases and J lost 2 bases. For the CDR3, the DNA is TGTGCCAGCAGCTTTCACTTAGCAGGGGGTTACGCCTACGAGCAGTACTTC. This codes for CASSFHLAGGYAYEQYF.

This chain connects TRBV6-5 to TRBJ2-3; TRBD2 might be the D (6 bases). Between the trimmed V and J ends, which lost 2 bases and 4 bases, there was a span of 13 bases. Germline CDR1 is MNHEY and CDR2 is SVGAGI. The CDR3 loop spans 15 amino acids. CDR3 sequence (DNA): TGTGCCAGCAGTTACCCCGAAGGAGGGTCAGATACGCAGTATTTT. It codes for CASSYPEGGSDTQYF.

The chain uses TRBV18 and TRBJ1-1; TRBD1 matches 8 bases. The CDR3 length is 15 residues. V was clipped by 3 bases and J by 4 bases; unmatched bases: 7. Germline CDR1 and CDR2: KGHSH and LQKENI. The CDR3 reads CASSPTRQGRTEAFF. The CDR3 coding sequence is TGTGCCAGCTCACCTACTCGACAGGGGCGCACTGAAGCTTTCTTT.

In DNA, the CDR3 is TGTGCCAGCAGCTTAGCCCCTTCAGAGACCCAGTACTTC. Translating gives CASSLAPSETQYF. The V call is TRBV7-9, the J call TRBJ2-5; D gene ambiguous. V lost 0 bases and J 4 bases, leaving 6 bases between the germline ends. Germline V CDR1 and CDR2: SEHNR, FQNEAQ (reference sequence). The CDR3 consists of 13 residues.

The chain joins TRBV9 to TRBJ2-3; possibly TRBD2 for D (6 bases). Germline assignment: CDR1 SGDLS and CDR2 YYNGEE. Trimming shortened V by 0 bases and J by 6 bases, and 14 bases separated the two germline ends. The CDR3 extends over 15 amino acids. The CDR3 DNA is TGTGCCAGCAGCGTAGTCCCAGGACTAATGGATACGCAGTATTTT. Protein: CASSVVPGLMDTQYF.

CDR3 DNA: TGTGCCAGTAGTCTCCGGGGGGTCTCTGGAAACACCATATATTTT. Amino acids: CASSLRGVSGNTIYF. This chain joins TRBV19 and TRBJ1-3; tentatively, D is TRBD1 (5 bases). The V end was cut by 5 bases, the J end by 0 bases, with 11 bases between. Germline CDR1 LNHDA, CDR2 SQIVND (reference sequence). The CDR3 loop spans 15 amino acids.

The chain employs TRBV28 and TRBJ2-7; 7 bases are shared with TRBD1. Losses at the gene ends were 6 bases for V and 3 bases for J; bases not matched to a gene: 5. There are 13 residues in the CDR3. Germline lookup yields CDR1 MDHEN and CDR2 SYDVKM. The CDR3: CASRANRGYEQYF. In DNA, the CDR3 is TGTGCCAGCAGGGCAAACAGGGGCTACGAGCAGTACTTC.

The chain uses TRBV30 and TRBJ2-7; D is perhaps TRBD1 (8 bases). Trimming took off 5 bases at V and 5 bases at J, with 19 bases between the two ends. This CDR3 comprises 14 residues. Germline assignment: CDR1 GTSNPN and CDR2 SVGIG (reference sequence). The CDR3: CAWEDRAGVHEQYF. As DNA, the CDR3 is TGTGCCTGGGAGGACAGGGCGGGGGTCCACGAGCAGTACTTC.

The chain couples TRBV11-3 to TRBJ2-5; TRBD1 matches at 8 bases. Trimming at V came to 1 base and at J to 10 bases, leaving 8 bases not matched to a gene. The CDR3 runs to 14 residues. CDR1 is SGHNT and CDR2 is YENEEA in the germline V gene. The DNA for the CDR3 is TGTGCCAGCAGCTTAGTACAGGGGGATGAGGACCAGTACTTC. Protein: CASSLVQGDEDQYF.